This T cell receptor (beta chain) comes out of a study of breast tumors, draining lymph nodes, adjacent tissues. Study results and limitations: Data only fit, rather than demonstrated, lymph node origin of most tumor T cells. Tumor repertoires ranked between lymph nodes and nontumor tissue in diversity, with V and J gene preferences. Luminal-like breast cancer showed significantly greater tumor-nontumor repertoire similarity than basal-like breast cancer did.

V lost 4 bases to trimming and J lost 0 bases; unmatched junction nucleotides: 12. Per the germline V gene, CDR1 is SNHLY and CDR2 is FYNNEI. This CDR3 has 18 residues. TCRdb ran MiXCR on the multiplex PCR reads and lists one entry per CDR3 protein. The repertoire consists of fewer than 200,000 distinct CDR3 sequences, with 25% to 40% occurring once and the leading ten covering approximately 4.2%. As concerns this clonotype: The target antigen is unknown.

Breast cancer patients provided tissue from their axillary draining lymph nodes. This rearrangement joins TRBV2 to TRBJ2-3, with TRBD2 matching 8 bases. The receptor was derived from a female donor with breast cancer. Some clones in this sample may be carry-over from other donors' samples. Sample: axillary lymph node tissue. CDR3 region: CASSVDSGESPSTDTQYF. In DNA, the CDR3 is TGTGCCAGCAGTGTAGATAGCGGGGAGAGTCCTAGCACAGATACGCAGTATTTT.